The 25 T cell receptor beta chains below all came from one sample that was sequenced in a study of control samples from healthy donors and cancer patients. Sequencing was performed with immunoSEQ multiplex PCR; in TCRdb, only in-frame clones are kept and a portion is missing. The sample records some 120,000 clones, about 90% being singletons. Sequencing was performed on blood. The source of these receptors is a man in his 60s in good health.

The rearrangement links TRBV9 to TRBJ2-3; D is unresolved. Germline V gives CDR1 SGDLS, CDR2 YYNGEE. Trimming took 0 bases from V and 2 from J, leaving 13 bases between them. CDR3 length equals 16 residues. The CDR3 sequence: CASSVGAVPYTDTQYF. The CDR3 DNA sequence: TGTGCCAGCAGCGTAGGGGCCGTCCCATACACAGATACGCAGTATTTT. The complete variable domain, with remaining parts taken from reference TRBV9 and TRBJ2-3, reads DSGVTQTPKHLITATGQRVTLRCSPRSGDLSVYWYQQSLDQGLQFLIQYYNGEERAKGNILERFSAQQFPDLHSELNLSSLELGDSALYFCASSVGAVPYTDTQYFGPGTRLTVL.

This CDR3 is CASSLDSPNYEQYF. The DNA of the CDR3 is TGTGCCAGCAGTCTGGACTCGCCGAACTACGAGCAGTACTTC. The chain employs TRBV6-2 or TRBV6-3 and TRBJ2-7, with D possibly TRBD2 on 5 matching bases. The ends were cut back, 5 bases at V and 3 bases at J, with 14 bases in the middle. The germline CDR1 and CDR2 sequences are MNHEY and SVGEGT. This CDR3 is built from 14 residues.

This clone was detected only once. This sequence joins TRBV4-1 and TRBJ2-5; 7 bases align to TRBD2. V dropped 1 base and J dropped 4; count of bases not matched to a gene: 12. The CDR3 has 17 residues. Per the germline V gene, CDR1 is MGHRA and CDR2 is YSYEKL. CDR3 nucleotides: TGCGCCAGCAGCCAAGGCAGTATTTTCGGGGGGATAGAGACCCAGTACTTC. The encoded protein is CASSQGSIFGGIETQYF.

The chain carries TRBV2 and TRBJ1-6; tentative D call: TRBD1 (5 bases). Germline assignment: CDR1 SNHLY and CDR2 FYNNEI. Trimming removed 8 bases from V and 6 bases from J, with 11 bases in between. The CDR3 sequence is 13 residues long. The CDR3 protein is CASLTGGNSPLHF. CDR3 nucleotides: TGTGCCAGCCTCACGGGGGGTAATTCACCCCTCCACTTT.

In DNA, the CDR3 is TGCGCCAGCAGTGAGTCGGGGCGGAACTATGGCTACACCTTC. The encoded protein is CASSESGRNYGYTF. The chain carries TRBV10-1 and TRBJ1-2, with D tentatively TRBD1 (5 bases). Trimming cost V 0 bases and J 2 bases, with 7 bases left between them. The CDR3 is made up of 14 amino acids. CDR1 and CDR2 (germline): WNHNN, SYGVQD (reference sequence).

In the case of this clone: Other DNA sequences in this specimen translate into the identical CDR3. The V call is TRBV5-1, the J call TRBJ1-1; no clear D. The CDR3 is 11 amino acids. Germline CDR1 reads SGHRS; CDR2 reads YFSETQ. V was clipped by 2 bases and J by 6 bases, with 5 bases between them. The chain's CDR3 is CASSLGPEAFF. In DNA form, the CDR3 reads TGCGCCAGCAGCTTAGGACCTGAAGCTTTCTTT.

The chain employs TRBV19 and TRBJ2-7, with D uncertain. V lost 0 bases to trimming and J lost 4 bases, with 7 bases between them. The CDR3 sequence is 13 residues long. Looked up from germline, CDR1 is LNHDA and CDR2 is SQIVND (reference sequence). The CDR3 sequence is CASSIDPRYEQYF. The CDR3 region has the DNA TGTGCCAGTAGTATAGATCCCAGGTACGAGCAGTACTTC.

The chain links TRBV20-1 to TRBJ2-7; D perhaps matches TRBD1 (6 bases). CDR3 size: 11 residues. CDR1 and CDR2 (germline): DFQATT, SNEGSKA (reference sequence). V shed 5 bases and J shed 6 bases, with 11 bases lying between them. The DNA for the CDR3 is TGCAGTGCTTATCAGGGGACCGAGCAGTACTTC. It specifies CSAYQGTEQYF.

This chain joins TRBV7-9 and TRBJ2-1; 10 nucleotides agree with TRBD2. The germline CDR1 and CDR2 sequences are SEHNR and FQNEAQ (reference sequence). Trimming removed 7 bases from V and 9 bases from J; junction bases left unmatched: 9. The CDR3 covers 14 residues. The CDR3 protein is CASTQELAGGEQFF. The CDR3 bases are TGTGCCAGCACACAGGAGTTAGCGGGGGGTGAGCAGTTCTTC. The variable domain in full, with the rest retrieved from reference TRBV7-9 and TRBJ2-1, is DTGVSQNPRHKITKRGQNVTFRCDPISEHNRLYWYRQTLGQGPEFLTYFQNEAQLEKSRLLSDRFSAERPKGSFSTLEIQRTEQGDSAMYLCASTQELAGGEQFFGPGTRLTVL.

V is TRBV28 and J is TRBJ2-2; TRBD2 aligns across 12 bases. V lost 1 base and J lost 1; bases outside the gene matches: 1. Germline V CDR1 and CDR2: MDHEN, SYDVKM. The CDR3 has 17 residues. The DNA of the CDR3 is TGTGCCAGCAGTTTATCTAGCGGGGGGGTGAACACCGGGGAGCTGTTTTTT. It encodes CASSLSSGGVNTGELFF.

This clone was observed once. The CDR3 reads CASSSGQAMNTEAFF. The CDR3 DNA reads as TGCGCCAGCAGCTCGGGACAGGCGATGAACACTGAAGCTTTCTTT. The chain recombines TRBV5-1 with TRBJ1-1; 8 nucleotides match TRBD1. V gave up 3 bases and J gave up 0 bases; unmatched junction bases: 4. Germline V gives CDR1 SGHRS, CDR2 YFSETQ. The CDR3 has 15 amino acids.

This rearrangement joins TRBV18 to TRBJ1-5, with a tentative D call TRBD1 (6 bases). Trimming stripped 1 base from V and 7 bases from J, with 14 bases between. Germline V gene data show CDR1 as KGHSH and CDR2 as LQKENI. The CDR3 runs to 15 residues. The CDR3 coding sequence is TGTGCCAGCTCACCACGGGGGCCGCCGGAACAGCCCCAGCATTTT. Translation: CASSPRGPPEQPQHF.

The chain employs TRBV27 and TRBJ1-1; D call uncertain. CDR1 is MNHEY and CDR2 is SMNVEV in the germline V gene (reference sequence). There are 14 residues in the CDR3. V lost 3 bases and J lost 1, with 9 bases in between. The CDR3 DNA reads TGTGCCAGCAGTTTTTCGGTGGAGAACACTGAAGCTTTCTTT. As protein: CASSFSVENTEAFF.

V usage is TRBV7-2 and J usage is TRBJ1-1; 7 positions agree with TRBD1. V lost 1 base and J lost 1; bases outside the gene matches: 6. Per germline, CDR1 SGHTA and CDR2 FQGNSA. The CDR3 has 16 residues. CDR3 sequence (DNA): TGTGCCAGCAGCTTAGTTGTCTACAGGGGGAACACTGAAGCTTTCTTT. This translates into CASSLVVYRGNTEAFF. Complete variable domain (other parts from reference TRBV7-2 and TRBJ1-1): GAGVSQSPSNKVTEKGKDVELRCDPISGHTALYWYRQSLGQGLEFLIYFQGNSAPDKSGLPSDRFSAERTGGSVSTLTIQRTQQEDSAVYLCASSLVVYRGNTEAFFGQGTRLTVV.

This clone was seen just once. V gene TRBV12-3 or TRBV12-4 combines with J gene TRBJ2-7; D unresolved. Between the trimmed V and J ends, which lost 5 bases and 2 bases, there was a span of 10 bases. The CDR3 totals 13 residues. CDR3 residues: CASSDTNPYEQYF. Here the CDR3 DNA reads TGTGCCAGCAGTGACACTAACCCCTACGAGCAGTACTTC.

The chain has TRBV5-1 and TRBJ2-5; 10 nucleotides align to TRBD2. The CDR3 contains 16 residues. Germline CDR1 is SGHRS and CDR2 is YFSETQ. Losses at the gene ends were 2 bases for V and 4 bases for J; bases not matched to a gene: 8. The chain's CDR3 is CASSFLPSGGVETQYF. As DNA, the CDR3 is TGCGCCAGCAGCTTCCTCCCTAGCGGGGGTGTAGAGACCCAGTACTTC.

This sequence joins TRBV28 and TRBJ2-1, with a tentative D call TRBD1 (5 bases). CDR1 MDHEN and CDR2 SYDVKM come from the germline V gene. Trimming cost V 4 bases and J 4 bases, with 17 bases left between them. The CDR3 loop spans 16 amino acids. The CDR3 nucleotides read TGTGCCAGCAGTTCGCAAGGGGTTGCACCGTACAATGAGCAGTTCTTC. The encoded protein is CASSSQGVAPYNEQFF.

The rearrangement links TRBV28 to TRBJ1-6, with a weak D call TRBD1 (5 bases). Between the trimmed V and J ends, which lost 3 bases and 8 bases, there was a span of 11 bases. This CDR3 contains 14 residues. CDR1 and CDR2 (germline): MDHEN, SYDVKM. CDR3: CASSLARGDSPLHF. The CDR3 region has the DNA TGTGCCAGCAGTTTGGCGAGGGGTGATTCACCCCTCCACTTT.

The gene calls are TRBV12-2 and TRBJ2-3; the D segment call TRBD1 is taken from the table without a DNA check. TRBV12-2 is a known pseudogene. The CDR3 loop spans 16 amino acids. CDR3 nucleotides: TGTGCAAGTCGCGGAACAGGGTTGATTTTCACAGATACGCAGTATTTT. It is translated as CASRGTGLIFTDTQYF.

This chain links TRBV27 with TRBJ1-2, with TRBD1 as a possible D gene (6 bases). With 3 bases removed from V and 4 bases from J, the gap between germline ends came to 18 bases. The CDR3 runs to 16 residues. CDR1 is MNHEY and CDR2 is SMNVEV in the germline V gene (reference sequence). DNA for the CDR3: TGTGCCAGCAGTTTTTCCCCCTGGGGGCTCGCCTATGGCTACACCTTC. As protein: CASSFSPWGLAYGYTF.

This chain connects TRBV5-1 to TRBJ1-3, with no clear D. Germline CDR1 and CDR2: SGHRS and YFSETQ. There are 15 residues in the CDR3. The ends were cut back, 5 bases at V and 1 base at J, with 13 bases in the middle. CDR3 sequence: CASRSGGGSGNTIYF. The CDR3, as DNA: TGCGCCAGCAGGTCGGGTGGAGGGTCTGGAAACACCATATATTTT.

This chain's CDR3 is CASSQGTQETQYF. The CDR3 bases are TGTGCCAGTAGCCAGGGGACCCAAGAGACCCAGTACTTC. The V gene is TRBV19, the J gene TRBJ2-5, with D perhaps TRBD1 (6 bases). The CDR3 length is 13 residues. The germline V gene has CDR1 LNHDA and CDR2 SQIVND (reference sequence). The V end was cut by 6 bases, the J end by 1 base, with 9 bases between.

The chain employs TRBV19 and TRBJ2-7, with D perhaps TRBD1 or TRBD2 (5 bases each). This CDR3 has 13 residues. Germline-derived CDR1 and CDR2 are LNHDA and SQIVND (reference sequence). V was clipped by 4 bases and J by 3 bases, with 10 bases between them. In DNA form, the CDR3 reads TGTGCCAGTAGTAGGCAGGGAGACTACGAGCAGTACTTC. The encoded protein is CASSRQGDYEQYF.

This chain links TRBV9 with TRBJ1-3, with D perhaps matching TRBD1 (5 bases). CDR1 SGDLS and CDR2 YYNGEE come from the germline V gene. The V end lost 0 bases, the J end lost 0 bases, and 7 bases lay between the germline ends. This CDR3 contains 15 residues. The CDR3 DNA reads as TGTGCCAGCAGCGTAGGACAGAGCTCTGGAAACACCATATATTTT. This codes for CASSVGQSSGNTIYF.

The genes are TRBV24-1 and TRBJ2-7; no clear D gene. The CDR3 runs 15 residues. V lost 3 bases and J lost 3, with 14 bases in between. Germline-derived CDR1 and CDR2 are KGHDR and SFDVKD. CDR3 nucleotide sequence: TGTGCCACCAGTGATGGAACGGGCCCTGGCTACGAGCAGTACTTC. As protein: CATSDGTGPGYEQYF.